Listed below are T cell receptor beta chains from one sample, sequenced in a study of T cells in Graves' hyperthyroidism and ophthalmopathy. TCRdb analysed the multiplex PCR reads with MiXCR anew, one entry per CDR3 protein. This repertoire shows 750,000 to 900,000 distinct CDR3 sequences, 35% to 40% found once; its top ten account for 8.9%. Material for sequencing was blood. These receptors came from a man aged 18 to 29 with Graves' hyperthyroidism. Both conserved end residues are part of each CDR3. The D gene is left open where the match is weak. Clone size is given for some rows only: seen once, a few or many times, or a class if the clone is expanded.

J | D | size | V | DNA | CDR3
TRBJ1-6 | NA | many | TRBV10-3 | TGTGCCATCAGTGAGTCGAGAGCAGGGAGTACTTCACCCCTCCACTTT | CAISESRAGSTSPLHF
TRBJ1-6 | TRBD1 | many | TRBV10-3 | TGTGCCATCAGTGAGCAGACAGGGGACAATTCACCCCTCCACTTT | CAISEQTGDNSPLHF
TRBJ2-7 | TRBD2 | NA | TRBV7-6 | TGTGCCAGCAGGACGACTAGCGGATCCTACGAGCAGTACTTC | CASRTTSGSYEQYF
TRBJ1-4 | NA | many | TRBV19 | TGTGCCACCTCAGGGGATTTCAAACTGTTTTTT | CATSGDFKLFF
TRBJ2-7 | NA | many | TRBV7-9 | TGTGCCAGCAGCTCCCGACAGGCCGAGCAGTACTTC | CASSSRQAEQYF
TRBJ1-5 | NA | few | TRBV7-8 | TGTGCCAGCAGCAACCGGTGGACGGACAGAATTAGCAATCAGCCCCAGCATTTT | CASSNRWTDRISNQPQHF
TRBJ1-6 | TRBD1 | many | TRBV7-8 | TGTGCCAGCAGCTCCGGACAGGGATATTCACCCCTCCACTTT | CASSSGQGYSPLHF
TRBJ2-7 | TRBD1 | many | TRBV7-9 | TGTGCCAGCAGCGGCGGACAGGGGGGATTCTACGAGCAGTACTTC | CASSGGQGGFYEQYF
TRBJ1-6 | NA | few | TRBV9 | TGTGCCAGCAGCCTACAGGATCGTAATTCACCCCTCCACTTT | CASSLQDRNSPLHF
TRBJ1-4 | NA | many | TRBV24-1 | TGTGCCACCAGTGATCCCCGGGACTACGGGGGAGGTGAAAAACTGTTTTTT | CATSDPRDYGGGEKLFF
TRBJ2-7 | NA | many | TRBV9 | TGTGCCAGCAGCGTAGCGGGAGATGGGTACGAGCAGTACTTC | CASSVAGDGYEQYF
TRBJ1-1 | NA | NA | TRBV4-2 | TGTGCCAGCAGCCAAGATGCAGGGCTCGAAGCTTTCTTT | CASSQDAGLEAFF
TRBJ2-7 | TRBD2 | NA | TRBV7-8 | TGTGCCAGCAGCCTCCCGGGCGGGAGGGCCAGGTACGAGCAGTACTTC | CASSLPGGRARYEQYF
TRBJ1-2 | NA | many | TRBV29-1 | TGCAGCGGGGCGGCAGGGGCCTATGGCTACACCTTC | CSGAAGAYGYTF
TRBJ1-1 | NA | NA | TRBV25-1 | TGTGCCAGCAGCTTGGGGACCAGAATAGACACTGAAGCTTTCTTT | CASSLGTRIDTEAFF
TRBJ1-1 | NA | NA | TRBV5-1 | TGCGCCAGCAGCTTGGCCTTCCGGGCTGAAGCTTTCTTT | CASSLAFRAEAFF
TRBJ2-5 | TRBD1 | NA | TRBV5-1 | TGCGCCAGCAGCCCGGGACAGTCCAGGTCTACGGAGACCCAGTACTTC | CASSPGQSRSTETQYF
TRBJ1-2 | NA | NA | TRBV10-3 | TGTGCCATCAGTGACAAGTACTATGGCTACACCTTC | CAISDKYYGYTF
TRBJ2-7 | TRBD1 | NA | TRBV5-1 | TGCGCCAGCAGCTTTTCAGGGGGCAATTACGAGCAGTACTTC | CASSFSGGNYEQYF
TRBJ2-7 | TRBD2 | few | TRBV12-3/TRBV12-4 | TGTGCCAGCAGTTTACAGCGGGGGGACTATAGCGAGCAGTACTTC | CASSLQRGDYSEQYF
TRBJ2-2 | TRBD2 | many | TRBV7-8 | TGTGCCAGCAGCTCACCGGGACTACAAGGCGGGGAGCTGTTTTTT | CASSSPGLQGGELFF
TRBJ1-4 | TRBD1 | NA | TRBV20-1 | TGCAGTGCCCTAGCGACAGGGGGCGATGGAGTTGGAAAACTGTTTTTT | CSALATGGDGVGKLFF
TRBJ1-3 | TRBD1 | NA | TRBV15 | TGTGCCACCGGCGACAGGGTCGCGGAGGGCTTAAACACCATATATTTT | CATGDRVAEGLNTIYF
TRBJ2-2 | NA | NA | TRBV7-9 | TGTGCCAGCAGCCCAGGGGATATCGGGGAGCTGTTTTTT | CASSPGDIGELFF
TRBJ1-1 | TRBD1 | NA | TRBV7-2 | TGTGCCAGCAGCTTAGGGGGGACAGGGGGCATTTTCACTGAAGCTTTCTTT | CASSLGGTGGIFTEAFF
TRBJ2-7 | NA | NA | TRBV14 | TGTGCCAGCAGCCAGACCGTACACTACGAGCAGTACTTC | CASSQTVHYEQYF
TRBJ1-2 | NA | NA | TRBV6-6 | TGTGCCAGCAGGACAGTTTATGGCTACACCTTC | CASRTVYGYTF
TRBJ1-1 | NA | many | TRBV29-1 | TGCAGCGCTTACCGGGACAATGCCCCTGAAGCTTTCTTT | CSAYRDNAPEAFF
TRBJ1-1 | TRBD1 | NA | TRBV6-5 | TGTGCCAGCAGTTATTTACAGGGGGTCGCAGCTTTCTTT | CASSYLQGVAAFF
TRBJ2-7 | TRBD1 | NA | TRBV7-9 | TGTGCCAGCAGCTTAGGAGGCGCGGGGACAGGCGCCTACGAGCAGTACTTC | CASSLGGAGTGAYEQYF
TRBJ2-7 | NA | NA | TRBV2 | TGTGCCAGCAGTGAGGGCGAGGGGCAGCCTGACTACGAGCAGTACTTC | CASSEGEGQPDYEQYF
TRBJ2-7 | NA | few | TRBV6-6 | TGTGCCAGCAGTTACAACCGGGAACCCTACGAGCAGTACTTC | CASSYNREPYEQYF
TRBJ2-5 | TRBD2 | NA | TRBV5-8 | TGTGCCAGCAGCTGGCAGGAGCGGGAGGGCCCTAAGACCCAGTACTTC | CASSWQEREGPKTQYF